This T cell receptor beta chain was profiled in a study of T-cell memory formation after mild COVID-19. On the study more broadly: Largely donor-specific sequence clusters came from a couple of donors.

General study results and limits: Clones shrinking between day 15 and 85 showed a balanced CD4/CD8 split, and those that grew later tilted toward CD4+.

A single record per CDR3 protein comes from TCRdb applying MiXCR to the 5' RACE reads. The data contain 170,000 or so distinct CDR3 sequences, 25% to 40% of them seen just once; the ten biggest clones take up more than 10%. Concerning this clonotype itself: Its antigen is as yet unknown.

This TCR derives from an adult woman who had mild COVID-19 (a few samples of this study predate the infection). Cell type and time point are not known. Sequencing was performed on PBMCs or a T cell subset sorted from them (not recorded which).

The CDR3 region is CASSSNSALYNEQFF. The CDR3 region has the DNA TGTGCCAGCAGCTCAAACTCAGCCTTGTACAATGAGCAGTTCTTC. The chain combines TRBV11-1 with TRBJ2-1; D unclear. This CDR3 region has 15 residues. CDR1 is SGHAT, CDR2 FQDESV, per germline (reference sequence). Trimming took 4 bases from V and 4 from J, leaving 14 bases between them.